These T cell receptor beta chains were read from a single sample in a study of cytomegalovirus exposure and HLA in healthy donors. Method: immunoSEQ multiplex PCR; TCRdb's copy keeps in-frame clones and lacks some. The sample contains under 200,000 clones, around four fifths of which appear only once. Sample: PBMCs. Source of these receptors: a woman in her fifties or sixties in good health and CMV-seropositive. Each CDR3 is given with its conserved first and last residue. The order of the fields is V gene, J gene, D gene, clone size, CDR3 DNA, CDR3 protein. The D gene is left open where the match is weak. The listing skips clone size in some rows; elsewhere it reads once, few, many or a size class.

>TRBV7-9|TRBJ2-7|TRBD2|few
TGTTCCAGCAGCCCACGGACTAGTCGATACGAGCAGTACTTC
CSSSPRTSRYEQYF
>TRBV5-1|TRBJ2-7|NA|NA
TGCGCCAGCAGCTCTGACAGGCCCTCCTACGAGCAGTACTTC
CASSSDRPSYEQYF
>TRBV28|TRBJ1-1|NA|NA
TGTGCCAGCTATGTCGGGGAGTCTACGGAAGCTTTCTTT
CASYVGESTEAFF
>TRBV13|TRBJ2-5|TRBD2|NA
TGTGCCAGCAGCCCTGGACTAGCGGGAGGTTTGGAGACCCAGTACTTC
CASSPGLAGGLETQYF
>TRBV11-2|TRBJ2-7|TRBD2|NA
TGTGCCAGCAGCCCAATACCTCGGGAGGTGGAAAGCTCCTACGAGCAGTACTTC
CASSPIPREVESSYEQYF
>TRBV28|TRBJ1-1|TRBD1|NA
TGTGCCAGCAGTGGCAGGGGGACCCATCTGAACACTGAAGCTTTCTTT
CASSGRGTHLNTEAFF
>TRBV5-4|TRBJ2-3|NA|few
TGTGCCAGCAGCTTTTCTCCTAGCACAGATACGCAGTATTTT
CASSFSPSTDTQYF
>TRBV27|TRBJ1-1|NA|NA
TGTGCCAGCAGTACCTCCCCGGGAAACACTGAAGCTTTCTTT
CASSTSPGNTEAFF
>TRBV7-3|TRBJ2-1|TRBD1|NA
TGTGCCAGCAGCTTACTTGGGACAGGGGTTTACAATGAGCAGTTCTTC
CASSLLGTGVYNEQFF
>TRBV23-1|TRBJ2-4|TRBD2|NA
TGCGCCAGCAGTCAATCGACCACTAGCGCCATTCAGTACTTC
CASSQSTTSAIQYF
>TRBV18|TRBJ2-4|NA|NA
TGTGCCAGCTCACCACGTGGGGGCGTTCAACAAAACATTCAGTACTTC
CASSPRGGVQQNIQYF
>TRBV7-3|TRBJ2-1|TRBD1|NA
TGTGCCAGCAGCCCAACCGGGACAGGGGGCGCAAATGAGCAGTTCTTC
CASSPTGTGGANEQFF
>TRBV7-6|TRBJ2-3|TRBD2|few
TGTGCCAGCAGCTCCGGACTAGCCACAGATACGCAGTATTTT
CASSSGLATDTQYF
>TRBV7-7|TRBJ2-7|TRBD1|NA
TGTGCTAGCAGCGTAGACAGGGAGAGCGAGCAGTACTTC
CASSVDRESEQYF
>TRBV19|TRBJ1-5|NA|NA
TGTGCCAGTAGCCTGGGGGCTGATAGCAATCAGCCCCAGCATTTT
CASSLGADSNQPQHF
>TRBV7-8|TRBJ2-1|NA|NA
TGTGCCAGCAGCTTAAGGGGGGGGAATGAGCAGTTCTTC
CASSLRGGNEQFF
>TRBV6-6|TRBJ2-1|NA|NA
TGTGCCAGCAGTTACTCGAGCCCCTCCTACAATGAGCAGTTCTTC
CASSYSSPSYNEQFF
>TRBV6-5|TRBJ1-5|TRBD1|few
TGTGCCAGCAGCTTGGACAGGGGGCTTGGTCAGCCCCAGCATTTT
CASSLDRGLGQPQHF
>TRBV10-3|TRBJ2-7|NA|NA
TGTGCCATCAGTACCTTCAGGGAAGAGCAGTACTTC
CAISTFREEQYF
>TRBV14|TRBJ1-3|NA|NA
TGTGCCAGCAGCGTACAGGGAAACACCATATATTTT
CASSVQGNTIYF
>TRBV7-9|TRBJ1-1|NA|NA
TGTGCCAGCAGCTTAGGCCGGCAGGGAGAAGCTTTCTTT
CASSLGRQGEAFF
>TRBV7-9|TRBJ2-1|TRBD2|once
TGTTCCAGCAGCTTAGCTTTCAGGGGAAGGCTAGCGGGGTACAATGAGCAGTTCTTC
CSSSLAFRGRLAGYNEQFF
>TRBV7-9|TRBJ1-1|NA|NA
TGTGCCAGCAGCTTATACCAGGGGAATGAAGCTTTCTTT
CASSLYQGNEAFF
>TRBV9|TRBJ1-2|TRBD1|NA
TGTGCCAGCAGCCGTGACAGGGGGCCTTGCGGCTACACCTTC
CASSRDRGPCGYTF
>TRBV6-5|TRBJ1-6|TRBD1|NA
TGTGCCAGCAGAACCGACAGGGGAGGAAATTCACCCCTCCACTTT
CASRTDRGGNSPLHF
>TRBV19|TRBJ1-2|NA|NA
TGTGCCAGTCGTATTCTGGGGGCCGGGGAAGGCTACACCTTC
CASRILGAGEGYTF
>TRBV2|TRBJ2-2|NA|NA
TGTGCCAGCAGCCAACAGGGTGCGAACACCGGGGAGCTGTTTTTT
CASSQQGANTGELFF